Listed here are 3 T cell receptor beta chains from one sample, sequenced in a study of vaccination and CD4 T cells after COVID-19 (dated by TCRdb to between 2021 and 2024). Receptor libraries were prepared by PCR. Sequencing was performed on an Illumina iSeq 100. DNA from cultured CD4+ T cells was subjected to TCR sequencing with the Oncomine TCR Beta short-read assay at the Johns Hopkins FTIC core. TCRdb reworked the public reads: Q25 trimming with fastp, MiXCR clone assembly, productive beta chains retained. Merged by CDR3 protein, the rows form single entries marked with the most common genes and DNA. The sample profile shows about 18,000 distinct CDR3 sequences; approximately 48% of them were found once. Of the sample, roughly 6.2% falls within the top ten clones. Reading the label with the study, this specimen's treatment or condition is: approximately nine-day PBMC culture with coronavirus spike peptide pools or control peptides (ViraFEST assay).

These receptors have no identified antigens. Sequencing input: CD4+ T cells from blood, cultured in vitro. The receptors shown here come from a human donor who had recovered from COVID-19.

V is TRBV7-2 and J is TRBJ2-3; no clear D gene. The CDR3 runs to 15 residues. Per the germline V gene, CDR1 is SGHTA and CDR2 is FQGNSA. V was cut by 5 bases and J by 2 bases, with 14 bases left in between. The CDR3 loop reads CASSPRLQITDTQYF. The CDR3 nucleotides are TGTGCCAGCAGCCCGCGACTGCAGATCACAGATACGCAGTATTTT.

CDR3 amino acids: CATWGGASVVDTQYF. DNA of the CDR3: TGTGCCACCTGGGGAGGAGCCTCAGTGGTGGATACGCAGTATTTT. The J gene is TRBJ2-3, the V gene TRBV6-1; possible D gene TRBD2, 6 bases. Trimming took 10 bases from V and 6 from J, leaving 23 bases between them. The CDR3 has 15 residues. CDR1 is MNHNS and CDR2 is SASEGT in the germline V gene.

Turning to this clonotype: The junction does not match germline at one end; this may be a read error. The chain carries TRBV6-1 and TRBJ2-7, with 11 nucleotides matching TRBD1. The CDR3 runs 15 residues. The V gene's germline CDR1 is MNHNS and CDR2 SASEGT. The CDR3 loop is CAISEGTGGSYEQYF. Here the CDR3 DNA reads TGTGCCATCAGTGAGGGGACAGGGGGTAGCTACGAGCAGTACTTC.